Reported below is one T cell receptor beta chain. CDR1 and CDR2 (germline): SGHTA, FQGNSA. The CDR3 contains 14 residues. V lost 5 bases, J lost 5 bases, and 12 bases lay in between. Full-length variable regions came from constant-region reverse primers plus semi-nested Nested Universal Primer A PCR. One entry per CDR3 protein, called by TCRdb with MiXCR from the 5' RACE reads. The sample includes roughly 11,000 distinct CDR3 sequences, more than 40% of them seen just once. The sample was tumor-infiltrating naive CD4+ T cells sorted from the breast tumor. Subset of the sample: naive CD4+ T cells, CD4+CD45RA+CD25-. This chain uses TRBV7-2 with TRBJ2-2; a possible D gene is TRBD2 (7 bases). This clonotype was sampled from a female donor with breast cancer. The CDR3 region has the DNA TGTGCCAGCAGCCAGGGGAGGGGGACCGGGGAGCTGTTTTTT. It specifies CASSQGRGTGELFF. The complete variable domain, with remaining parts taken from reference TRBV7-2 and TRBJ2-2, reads GAGVSQSPSNKVTEKGKDVELRCDPISGHTALYWYRQSLGQGLEFLIYFQGNSAPDKSGLPSDRFSAERTGGSVSTLTIQRTQQEDSAVYLCASSQGRGTGELFFGEGSRLTVL.